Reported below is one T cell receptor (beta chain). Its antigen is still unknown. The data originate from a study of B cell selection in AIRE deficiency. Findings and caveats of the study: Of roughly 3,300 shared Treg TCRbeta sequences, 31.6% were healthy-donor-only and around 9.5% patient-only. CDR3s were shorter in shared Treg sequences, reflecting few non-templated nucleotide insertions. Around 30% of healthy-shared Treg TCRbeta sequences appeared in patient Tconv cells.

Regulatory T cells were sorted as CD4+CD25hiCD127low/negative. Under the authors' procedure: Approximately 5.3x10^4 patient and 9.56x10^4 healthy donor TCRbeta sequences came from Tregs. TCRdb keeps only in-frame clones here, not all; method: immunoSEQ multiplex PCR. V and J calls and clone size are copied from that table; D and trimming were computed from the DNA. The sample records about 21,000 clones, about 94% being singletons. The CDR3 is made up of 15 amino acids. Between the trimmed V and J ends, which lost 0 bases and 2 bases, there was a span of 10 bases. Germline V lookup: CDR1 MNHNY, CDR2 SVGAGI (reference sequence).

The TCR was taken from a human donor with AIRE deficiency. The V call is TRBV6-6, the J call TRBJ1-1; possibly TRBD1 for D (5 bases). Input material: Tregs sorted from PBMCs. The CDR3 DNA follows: TGTGCCAGCAGTTACTCAAGAGGGGTCAACACTGAAGCTTTCTTT. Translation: CASSYSRGVNTEAFF.